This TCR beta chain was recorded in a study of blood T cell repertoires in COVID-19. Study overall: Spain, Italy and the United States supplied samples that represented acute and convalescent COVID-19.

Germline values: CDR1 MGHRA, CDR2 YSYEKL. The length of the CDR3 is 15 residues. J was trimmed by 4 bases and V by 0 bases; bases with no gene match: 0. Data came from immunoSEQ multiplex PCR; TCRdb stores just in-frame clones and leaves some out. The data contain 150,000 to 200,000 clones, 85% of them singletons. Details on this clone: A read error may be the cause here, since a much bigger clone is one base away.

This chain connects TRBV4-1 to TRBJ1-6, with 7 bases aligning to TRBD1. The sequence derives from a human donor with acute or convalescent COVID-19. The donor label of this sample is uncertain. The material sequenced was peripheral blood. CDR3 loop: CASSQETGYNSPLHF. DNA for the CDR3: TGCGCCAGCAGCCAAGAGACAGGGTATAATTCACCCCTCCACTTT.